The source of this TCR beta chain is a study of T cell repertoires in aging, cancer and after chemotherapy. This clonotype is medium-sized (0.01 to 0.1%) in the sample. A mixed TRB-A/B primer pool amplified rearranged TRB by multiplex touch-down PCR. TCRdb passed the multiplex PCR reads through MiXCR, listing each CDR3 protein once. The sample includes around 600 distinct CDR3 sequences, 27% seen only once; the top ten take roughly 50%. The CDR3 is 16 amino acids. Germline-derived CDR1 and CDR2 are LGHNA and YNFKEQ. Trimming removed 1 base at V and 4 bases at J, with 15 bases between. Amplification of TCR beta used genomic DNA extracted from peripheral blood.

This clonotype originated in a human donor with a blood cancer. The chain carries TRBV4-2 and TRBJ2-3; no definite D call. The sample taken for sequencing was blood. In DNA form, the CDR3 reads TGTGCCAGCAGCCAAGGTGTGACTCGCCCCCCAGATACGCAGTATTTT. This gives the protein CASSQGVTRPPDTQYF.